These 6 T cell receptor beta chains came from one sample sequenced in a study of identical twins. Using its own MiXCR run on the 5' RACE reads, TCRdb lists one record per CDR3 protein. The sample has over 600,000 distinct CDR3 sequences, over 20% seen once. The sample also formed part of further work on T cells expressing NK-cell markers.

The sample comprised PBMCs. The receptors were gathered from a woman younger than 35 in good health.

This sequence joins TRBV20-1 and TRBJ2-7, with 7 positions matching TRBD1. This CDR3 has 13 residues. V was pared by 7 bases and J by 0 bases, with 6 bases of the junction left unmatched. CDR1 DFQATT and CDR2 SNEGSKA come from the germline V gene (reference sequence). The CDR3 loop reads CSGEGQISYEQYF. The CDR3 coding sequence is TGCAGTGGCGAGGGACAGATCTCCTACGAGCAGTACTTC.

The V gene is TRBV19, the J gene TRBJ1-5, with 7 nucleotides matching TRBD1. CDR3 size: 14 residues. V gave up 5 bases and J gave up 7 bases; unmatched junction bases: 8. Per germline, CDR1 LNHDA and CDR2 SQIVND (reference sequence). This CDR3 reads CASSHPDRRQPQHF. The CDR3 DNA follows: TGTGCCAGTAGTCATCCGGACAGGAGGCAGCCCCAGCATTTT.

This clonotype was counted many times. This chain joins TRBV6-1 and TRBJ2-7, with D hard to call. V was shortened by 5 bases and J by 3 bases, with 11 bases between the two germline ends. The CDR3 has 13 residues. In germline, CDR1 is MNHNS, CDR2 SASEGT. CDR3 residues: CASSPQAGYEQYF. As DNA, the CDR3 is TGTGCCAGCAGTCCTCAGGCAGGCTACGAGCAGTACTTC.

The chain employs TRBV12-3 or TRBV12-4 and TRBJ2-3; 12 bases line up with TRBD2. This CDR3 is 16 amino acids long. Germline trimming cut 4 bases from V and 2 bases from J; bases unmatched to any gene: 4. The CDR3 protein is CASSSTSGGTTDTQYF. The CDR3 nucleotides read TGTGCCAGCAGTTCCACTAGCGGGGGGACCACAGATACGCAGTATTTT.

This clonotype was counted at least ten times. The chain combines TRBV24-1 with TRBJ2-2; possibly TRBD1 for D (6 bases). Germline loops: CDR1 KGHDR, CDR2 SFDVKD. Trimming left V 3 bases short and J 3 bases short, with 16 bases between. The CDR3 has 17 residues. In DNA, the CDR3 is TGTGCCACCAGTGATGCACAGGGAAAATGGGACACCGGGGAGCTGTTTTTT. Amino acids: CATSDAQGKWDTGELFF.

This chain joins TRBV6-1 and TRBJ2-7; 11 bases map to TRBD1. The CDR3 is made up of 15 amino acids. The germline V gene has CDR1 MNHNS and CDR2 SASEGT. V lost 6 bases to trimming and J lost 6 bases; unmatched junction nucleotides: 10. The CDR3 reads CASSQAGTGGFEQYF. The CDR3 DNA follows: TGTGCCAGCAGCCAGGCCGGGACAGGGGGTTTCGAGCAGTACTTC.